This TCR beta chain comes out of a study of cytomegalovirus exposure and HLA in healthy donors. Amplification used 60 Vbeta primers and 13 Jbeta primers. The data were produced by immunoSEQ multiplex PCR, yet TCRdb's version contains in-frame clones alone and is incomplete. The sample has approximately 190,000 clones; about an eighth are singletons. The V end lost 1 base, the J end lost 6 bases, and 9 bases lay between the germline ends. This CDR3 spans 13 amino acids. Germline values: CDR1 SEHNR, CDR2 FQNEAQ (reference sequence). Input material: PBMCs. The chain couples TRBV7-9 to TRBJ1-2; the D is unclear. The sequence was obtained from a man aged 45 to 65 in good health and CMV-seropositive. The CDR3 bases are TGTGCCAGCAGCTTAGAAGCATCCCATGGCTACACCTTC. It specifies CASSLEASHGYTF.